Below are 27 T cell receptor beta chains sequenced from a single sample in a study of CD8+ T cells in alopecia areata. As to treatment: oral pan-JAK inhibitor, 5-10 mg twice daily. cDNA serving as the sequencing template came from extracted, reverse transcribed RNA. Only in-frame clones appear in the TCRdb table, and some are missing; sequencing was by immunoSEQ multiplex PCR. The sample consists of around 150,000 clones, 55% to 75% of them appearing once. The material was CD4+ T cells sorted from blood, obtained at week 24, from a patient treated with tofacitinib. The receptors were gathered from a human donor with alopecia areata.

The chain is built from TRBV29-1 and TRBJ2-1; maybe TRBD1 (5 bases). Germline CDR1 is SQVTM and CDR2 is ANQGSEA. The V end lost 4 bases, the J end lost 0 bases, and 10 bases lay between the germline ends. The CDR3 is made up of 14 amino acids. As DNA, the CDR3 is TGCAGCGTTGCGACAGCTAGCTCCTACAATGAGCAGTTCTTC. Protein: CSVATASSYNEQFF.

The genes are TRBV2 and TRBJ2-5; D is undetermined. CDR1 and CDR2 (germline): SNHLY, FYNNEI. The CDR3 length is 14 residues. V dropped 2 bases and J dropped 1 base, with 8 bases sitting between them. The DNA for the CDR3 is TGTGCCAGCAGTGAAAAATCCCCCCAAGAGACCCAGTACTTC. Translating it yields CASSEKSPQETQYF.

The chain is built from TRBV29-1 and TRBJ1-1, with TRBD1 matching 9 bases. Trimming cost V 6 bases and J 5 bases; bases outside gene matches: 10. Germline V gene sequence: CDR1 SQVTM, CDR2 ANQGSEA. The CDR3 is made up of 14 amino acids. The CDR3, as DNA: TGCAGCGTGCGTGTGGGGACAGGGTGGACTGAAGCTTTCTTT. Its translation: CSVRVGTGWTEAFF.

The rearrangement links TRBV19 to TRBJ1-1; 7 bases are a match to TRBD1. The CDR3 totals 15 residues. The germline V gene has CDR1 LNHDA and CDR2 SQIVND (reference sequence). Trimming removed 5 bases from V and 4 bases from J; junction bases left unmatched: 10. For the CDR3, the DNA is TGTGCCAGTAGTGACAGGGCCTCCCGGAGCACTGAAGCTTTCTTT. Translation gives CASSDRASRSTEAFF.

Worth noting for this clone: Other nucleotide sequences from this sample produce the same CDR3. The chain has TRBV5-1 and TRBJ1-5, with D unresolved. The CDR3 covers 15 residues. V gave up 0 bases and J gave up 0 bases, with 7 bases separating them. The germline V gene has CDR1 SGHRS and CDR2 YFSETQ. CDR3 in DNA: TGCGCCAGCAGCTTGGAGGGCAGTAGCAATCAGCCCCAGCATTTT. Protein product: CASSLEGSSNQPQHF.

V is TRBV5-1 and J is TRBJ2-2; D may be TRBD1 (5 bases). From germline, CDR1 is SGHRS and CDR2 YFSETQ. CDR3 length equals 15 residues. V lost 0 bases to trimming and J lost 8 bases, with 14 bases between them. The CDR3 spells CASSLVKGASGELFF. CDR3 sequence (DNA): TGCGCCAGCAGCTTGGTCAAAGGGGCCAGTGGGGAGCTGTTTTTT.

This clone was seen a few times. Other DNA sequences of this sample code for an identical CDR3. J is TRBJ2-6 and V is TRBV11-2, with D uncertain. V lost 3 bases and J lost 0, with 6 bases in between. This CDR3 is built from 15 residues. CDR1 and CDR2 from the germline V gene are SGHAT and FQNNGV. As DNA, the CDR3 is TGTGCCAGCAGCTTGAGTAACTCTGGGGCCAACGTCCTGACTTTC. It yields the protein CASSLSNSGANVLTF.

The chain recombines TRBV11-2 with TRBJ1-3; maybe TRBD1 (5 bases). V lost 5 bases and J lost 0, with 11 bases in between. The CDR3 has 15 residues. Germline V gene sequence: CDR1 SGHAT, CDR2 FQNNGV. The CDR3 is CASSAGLASGNTIYF. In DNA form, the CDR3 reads TGTGCCAGCAGCGCGGGACTTGCCTCTGGAAACACCATATATTTT.

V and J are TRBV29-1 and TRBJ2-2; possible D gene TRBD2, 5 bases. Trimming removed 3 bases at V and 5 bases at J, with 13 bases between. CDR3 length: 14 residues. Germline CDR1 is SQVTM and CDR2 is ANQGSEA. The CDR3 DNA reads TGCAGCGTTGAGGGCCCGGGATCGACCGGGGAGCTGTTTTTT. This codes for CSVEGPGSTGELFF.

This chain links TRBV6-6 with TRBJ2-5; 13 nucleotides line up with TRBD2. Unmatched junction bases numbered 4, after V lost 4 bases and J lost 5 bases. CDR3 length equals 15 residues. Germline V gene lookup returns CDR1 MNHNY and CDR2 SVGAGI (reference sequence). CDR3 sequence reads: CASSWTSGGRETQYF. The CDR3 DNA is TGTGCCAGCAGTTGGACTAGCGGGGGTAGGGAGACCCAGTACTTC.

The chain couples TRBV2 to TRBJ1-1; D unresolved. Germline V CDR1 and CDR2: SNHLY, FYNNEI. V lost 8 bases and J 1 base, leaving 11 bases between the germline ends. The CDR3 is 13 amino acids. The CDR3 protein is CASCLGWNTEAFF. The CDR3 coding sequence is TGTGCCAGCTGCCTTGGTTGGAACACTGAAGCTTTCTTT.

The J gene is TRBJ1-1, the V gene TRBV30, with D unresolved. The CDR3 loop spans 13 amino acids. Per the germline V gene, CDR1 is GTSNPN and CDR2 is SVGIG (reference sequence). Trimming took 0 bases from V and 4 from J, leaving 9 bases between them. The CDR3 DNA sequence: TGTGCCTGGAGTGTCACAGCGGGCACTGAAGCTTTCTTT. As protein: CAWSVTAGTEAFF.

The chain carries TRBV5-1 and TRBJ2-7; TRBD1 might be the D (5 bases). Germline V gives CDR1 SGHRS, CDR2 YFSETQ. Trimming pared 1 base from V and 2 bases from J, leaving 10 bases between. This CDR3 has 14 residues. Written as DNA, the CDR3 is TGCGCCAGCAGCTTGAAAGGGGCACCCTACGAGCAGTACTTC. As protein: CASSLKGAPYEQYF.

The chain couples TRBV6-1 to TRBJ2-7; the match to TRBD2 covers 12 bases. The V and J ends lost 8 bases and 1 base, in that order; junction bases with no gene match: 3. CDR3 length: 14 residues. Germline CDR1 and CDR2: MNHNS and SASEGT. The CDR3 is CASGLAGGSYEQYF. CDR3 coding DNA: TGTGCCAGCGGGCTAGCGGGGGGGTCCTACGAGCAGTACTTC.

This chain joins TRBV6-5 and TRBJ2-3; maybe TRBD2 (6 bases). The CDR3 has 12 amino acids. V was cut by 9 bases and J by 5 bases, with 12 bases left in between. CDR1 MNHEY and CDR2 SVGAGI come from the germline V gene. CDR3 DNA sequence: TGTGCCAGTCTCAGGCGGGGAGATACGCAGTATTTT. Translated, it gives CASLRRGDTQYF.

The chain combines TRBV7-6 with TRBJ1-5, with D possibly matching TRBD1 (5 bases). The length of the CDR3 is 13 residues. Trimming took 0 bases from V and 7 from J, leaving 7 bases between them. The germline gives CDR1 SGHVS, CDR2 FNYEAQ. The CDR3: CASSLADTQPQHF. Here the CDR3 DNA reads TGTGCCAGCAGCTTAGCGGACACACAGCCCCAGCATTTT.

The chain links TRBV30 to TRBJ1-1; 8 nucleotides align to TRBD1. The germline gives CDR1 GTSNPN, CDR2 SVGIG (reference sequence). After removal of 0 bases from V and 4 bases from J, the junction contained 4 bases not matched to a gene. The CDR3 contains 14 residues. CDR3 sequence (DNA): TGTGCCTGGAGTGTAGAGACAGGGGTCACTGAAGCTTTCTTT. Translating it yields CAWSVETGVTEAFF.

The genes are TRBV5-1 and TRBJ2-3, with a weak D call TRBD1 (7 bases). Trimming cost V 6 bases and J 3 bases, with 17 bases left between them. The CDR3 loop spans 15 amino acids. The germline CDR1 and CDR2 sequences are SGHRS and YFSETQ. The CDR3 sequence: CASTVEGARTDTQYF. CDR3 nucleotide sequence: TGCGCCAGCACCGTGGAGGGGGCGCGGACAGATACGCAGTATTTT.

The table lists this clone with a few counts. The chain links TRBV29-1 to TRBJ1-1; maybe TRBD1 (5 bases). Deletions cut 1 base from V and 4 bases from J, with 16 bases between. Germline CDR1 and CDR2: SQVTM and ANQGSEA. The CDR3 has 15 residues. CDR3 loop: CSVEVRGSIGTEAFF. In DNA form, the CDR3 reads TGCAGCGTTGAAGTGAGGGGTTCTATCGGCACTGAAGCTTTCTTT.

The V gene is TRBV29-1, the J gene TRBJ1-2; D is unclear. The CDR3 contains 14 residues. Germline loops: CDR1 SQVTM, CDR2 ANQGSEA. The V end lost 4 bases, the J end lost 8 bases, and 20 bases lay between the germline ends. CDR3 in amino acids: CSVGPRLQAIGYTF. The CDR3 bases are TGCAGCGTTGGACCGAGACTCCAGGCCATCGGCTACACCTTC.

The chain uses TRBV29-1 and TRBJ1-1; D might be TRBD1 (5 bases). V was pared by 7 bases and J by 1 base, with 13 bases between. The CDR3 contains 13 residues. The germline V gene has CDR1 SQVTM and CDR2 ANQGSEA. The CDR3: CSGLWGGNTEAFF. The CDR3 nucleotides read TGCAGCGGGCTTTGGGGGGGGAACACTGAAGCTTTCTTT.

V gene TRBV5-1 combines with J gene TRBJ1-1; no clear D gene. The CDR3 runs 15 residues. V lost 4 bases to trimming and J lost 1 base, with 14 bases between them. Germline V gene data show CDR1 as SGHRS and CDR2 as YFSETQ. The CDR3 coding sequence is TGCGCCAGCAGCCCCGGACCCGGCGGGAACACTGAAGCTTTCTTT. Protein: CASSPGPGGNTEAFF.

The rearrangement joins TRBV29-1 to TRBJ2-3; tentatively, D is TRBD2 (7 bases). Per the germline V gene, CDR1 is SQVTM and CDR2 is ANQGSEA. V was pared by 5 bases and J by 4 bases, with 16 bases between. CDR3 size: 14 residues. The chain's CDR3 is CSVRITGGSDTQYF. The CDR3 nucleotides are TGCAGCGTTCGAATCACGGGGGGCTCAGATACGCAGTATTTT.

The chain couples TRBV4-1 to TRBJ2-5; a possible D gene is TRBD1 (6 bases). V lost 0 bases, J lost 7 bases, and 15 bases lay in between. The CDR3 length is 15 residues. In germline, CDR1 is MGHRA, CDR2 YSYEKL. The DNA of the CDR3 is TGCGCCAGCAGCCAAGATCAGGCGGACAGAGGGACCCAGTACTTC. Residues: CASSQDQADRGTQYF.

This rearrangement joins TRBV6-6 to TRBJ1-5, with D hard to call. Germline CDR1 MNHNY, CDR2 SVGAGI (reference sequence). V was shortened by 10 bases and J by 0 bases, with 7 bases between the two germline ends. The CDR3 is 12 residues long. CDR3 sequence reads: CATADSNQPQHF. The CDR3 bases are TGTGCCACAGCAGATAGCAATCAGCCCCAGCATTTT.

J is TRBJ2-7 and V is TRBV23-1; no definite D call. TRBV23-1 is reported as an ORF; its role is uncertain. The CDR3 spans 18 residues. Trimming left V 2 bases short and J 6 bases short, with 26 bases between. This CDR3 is CASSQVGSNRWELGEQYF. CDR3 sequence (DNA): TGCGCCAGCAGTCAAGTGGGATCAAATAGGTGGGAATTGGGCGAGCAGTACTTC.

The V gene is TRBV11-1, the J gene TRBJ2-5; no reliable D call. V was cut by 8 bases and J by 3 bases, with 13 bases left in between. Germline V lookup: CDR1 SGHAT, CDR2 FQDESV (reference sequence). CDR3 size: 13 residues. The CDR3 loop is CASSPTQKETQYF. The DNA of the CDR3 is TGTGCCAGCTCCCCGACGCAGAAAGAGACCCAGTACTTC.